One and the same sample provided the 27 T cell receptor beta chains below, sequenced in a study of identical twins. A single record per CDR3 protein comes from TCRdb applying MiXCR to the 5' RACE reads. The sample contains about 430,000 distinct CDR3 sequences, approximately 18% of which appear only once. Sequenced sample: naive T cells sorted from blood. The receptor source for this set is a middle-aged man in good health.

The chain recombines TRBV7-2 with TRBJ2-3, with D possibly being TRBD2 (7 bases). Trimming took 6 bases from V and 4 from J, leaving 11 bases between them. The CDR3 spans 13 residues. The germline CDR1 and CDR2 sequences are SGHTA and FQGNSA. The CDR3 nucleotides read TGTGCCAGCAGTCGGGGGGCCCCAGATACGCAGTATTTT. Translated, it gives CASSRGAPDTQYF.

Ten or more counts support this clonotype. This chain connects TRBV20-1 to TRBJ2-7; 7 bases match TRBD2. The CDR3 runs to 12 residues. V was clipped by 5 bases and J by 2 bases; unmatched bases: 3. Germline CDR1 is DFQATT and CDR2 is SNEGSKA (reference sequence). CDR3 loop: CSALADTYEQYF. The DNA of the CDR3 is TGCAGTGCTCTAGCGGATACCTACGAGCAGTACTTC.

The V call is TRBV16, the J call TRBJ2-2, with D perhaps being TRBD1 or TRBD2 (5 bases each). Germline values: CDR1 KGHSY, CDR2 FQNENV. Trimming left V 4 bases short and J 6 bases short, with 12 bases between. The CDR3 covers 14 residues. CDR3 in amino acids: CASSLRDRAGELFF. The CDR3 bases are TGTGCCAGCAGCCTGAGGGACCGCGCCGGGGAGCTGTTTTTT.

The chain has TRBV6-2 or TRBV6-3 and TRBJ1-1; TRBD1 is a possible D gene (6 bases). CDR1 and CDR2 (germline): MNHEY, SVGEGT. Deletions cut 5 bases from V and 6 bases from J, with 13 bases between. The CDR3 extends over 13 amino acids. The CDR3 sequence is CASSKQGSAEAFF. The CDR3 DNA reads TGTGCCAGCAGTAAACAGGGTTCGGCTGAAGCTTTCTTT.

This clonotype was observed a handful of times. The V gene is TRBV20-1, the J gene TRBJ2-1; 11 positions match TRBD2. This CDR3 is 12 amino acids long. The germline gives CDR1 DFQATT, CDR2 SNEGSKA (reference sequence). In nucleotides, the CDR3 is TGCAGCAATAGCGGGAGGGTTAGTGAGCAGTTCTTC. This codes for CSNSGRVSEQFF.

CDR3 bases: TGTGCCAGCAGTCCGGGACTAGATTTGAGCGAGCAGTACTTC. This gives the protein CASSPGLDLSEQYF. The genes are TRBV27 and TRBJ2-7; 8 bases line up with TRBD2. J lost 6 bases, V lost 5 bases, and 9 bases had no gene match. The CDR3 extends over 14 amino acids. Germline CDR1 MNHEY, CDR2 SMNVEV (reference sequence).

A few counts support this clonotype. This chain joins TRBV27 and TRBJ2-2; D gene uncertain. Germline V gives CDR1 MNHEY, CDR2 SMNVEV (reference sequence). CDR3 length: 13 residues. V gave up 6 bases and J gave up 4 bases, with 9 bases separating them. This CDR3 reads CASSHGFTGELFF. The CDR3 DNA sequence: TGTGCCAGCAGCCACGGGTTCACCGGGGAGCTGTTTTTT.

In its sample, this clonotype was seen a few times. V and J are TRBV20-1 and TRBJ1-1; no reliable D call. CDR3 length: 12 amino acids. Germline V lookup: CDR1 DFQATT, CDR2 SNEGSKA (reference sequence). V dropped 3 bases and J dropped 5 bases, with 10 bases sitting between them. The CDR3 region is CSASVRGTEAFF. In DNA, the CDR3 is TGCAGTGCTAGTGTGCGGGGAACTGAAGCTTTCTTT.

This clonotype has just a few counts. The chain has TRBV12-3 or TRBV12-4 and TRBJ2-7, with D possibly matching TRBD2 (6 bases). The CDR3 sequence is 15 residues long. The ends were cut back, 6 bases at V and 2 bases at J, with 17 bases in the middle. Written as DNA, the CDR3 is TGTGCCAGCAGCTCTATCGGGACTGGGACCTACGAGCAGTACTTC. Its protein product is CASSSIGTGTYEQYF.

The V and J genes are TRBV15 and TRBJ2-2, with D possibly called TRBD1 or TRBD2 (5 bases each). The CDR3 is 15 residues long. Germline assignment: CDR1 LNHNV and CDR2 YYDKDF (reference sequence). V lost 2 bases and J 5 bases, leaving 12 bases between the germline ends. The CDR3, as DNA: TGTGCCACCAGCAGATATGGTGGGGGTACCGGGGAGCTGTTTTTT. Amino acid sequence: CATSRYGGGTGELFF.

This rearrangement joins TRBV5-1 to TRBJ2-3, with 8 bases identical to TRBD1. V lost 5 bases, J lost 5 bases, and 10 bases stayed unmatched. Germline CDR1 and CDR2: SGHRS and YFSETQ. The CDR3 runs 15 residues. The CDR3 sequence is CASRETGAVGDTQYF. In DNA form, the CDR3 reads TGCGCCAGCAGGGAGACAGGGGCGGTAGGAGATACGCAGTATTTT.

The rearrangement links TRBV5-1 to TRBJ2-1, with D unresolved. This CDR3 has 13 amino acids. Germline V CDR1 and CDR2: SGHRS, YFSETQ. The V end was cut by 5 bases, the J end by 5 bases, with 11 bases between. CDR3: CASRGQGNNEQFF. Here the CDR3 DNA reads TGCGCCAGCAGGGGTCAAGGGAACAATGAGCAGTTCTTC.

V is TRBV27 and J is TRBJ1-5; no firm D call. CDR3 length: 14 residues. Trimming took off 5 bases at V and 2 bases at J, with 10 bases between the two ends. Germline lookup yields CDR1 MNHEY and CDR2 SMNVEV (reference sequence). CDR3 coding DNA: TGTGCCAGCAGTACCAGGCTGGGCAATCAGCCCCAGCATTTT. Translated, it gives CASSTRLGNQPQHF.

Only a few counts were recorded for this clonotype. CDR3: CATSDSHPGQGTDTQYF. The CDR3 region has the DNA TGTGCCACCAGTGATTCCCATCCGGGACAAGGCACAGATACGCAGTATTTT. The chain combines TRBV24-1 with TRBJ2-3; possibly TRBD1 for D (6 bases). The V gene's germline CDR1 is KGHDR and CDR2 SFDVKD. V was shortened by 2 bases and J by 1 base, with 15 bases between the two germline ends. The CDR3 is 17 residues long.

The chain links TRBV19 to TRBJ1-2; D is unresolved. Per germline, CDR1 LNHDA and CDR2 SQIVND (reference sequence). CDR3 length equals 13 residues. V was shortened by 3 bases and J by 4 bases, with 9 bases between the two germline ends. This CDR3 reads CASSIASFYGYTF. The CDR3 DNA reads TGTGCCAGTAGTATCGCCTCGTTCTATGGCTACACCTTC. Drawing the rest from reference TRBV19 and TRBJ1-2, the complete variable domain is DGGITQSPKYLFRKEGQNVTLSCEQNLNHDAMYWYRQDPGQGLRLIYYSQIVNDFQKGDIAEGYSVSREKKESFPLTVTSAQKNPTAFYLCASSIASFYGYTFGSGTRLTVV.

The chain couples TRBV12-3 or TRBV12-4 to TRBJ2-5; 8 bases are a match to TRBD2. This CDR3 region has 14 residues. The V and J ends lost 4 bases and 4 bases, in that order; junction bases with no gene match: 5. The DNA for the CDR3 is TGTGCCAGCAGTTACGGGGGGGCCGGAGAGACCCAGTACTTC. This gives the protein CASSYGGAGETQYF.

This clonotype was seen only a few times. This sequence joins TRBV7-8 and TRBJ2-2, with 13 bases identical to TRBD2. Looked up from germline, CDR1 is SGHVS and CDR2 is FQNEAQ. V lost 7 bases to trimming and J lost 7 bases; unmatched junction nucleotides: 15. CDR3 length equals 18 residues. The CDR3 DNA reads TGTGCCAGCACCCTAAGAAGACAACTAGCGGGGGGGCACGGGGAGCTGTTTTTT. Its protein product is CASTLRRQLAGGHGELFF.

V and J are TRBV7-2 and TRBJ2-7; D remains ambiguous. This CDR3 is 14 amino acids long. V was clipped by 8 bases and J by 2 bases, with 16 bases between them. CDR1 is SGHTA and CDR2 is FQGNSA in the germline V gene. The CDR3 nucleotides are TGTGCCAGCCACGCTTACGGGTCTACCTACGAGCAGTACTTC. Its protein is CASHAYGSTYEQYF.

This clonotype was observed many times. This chain links TRBV18 with TRBJ2-7; D gene unclear. Germline assignment: CDR1 KGHSH and CDR2 LQKENI. With 2 bases removed from V and 3 bases from J, the gap between germline ends came to 8 bases. The CDR3 covers 13 residues. The CDR3 is CASSPASFYEQYF. The CDR3 DNA reads as TGTGCCAGCTCACCAGCCAGCTTCTACGAGCAGTACTTC. Supplemented by reference TRBV18 and TRBJ2-7, the full variable domain reads NAGVMQNPRHLVRRRGQEARLRCSPMKGHSHVYWYRQLPEEGLKFMVYLQKENIIDESGMPKERFSAEFPKEGPSILRIQQVVRGDSAAYFCASSPASFYEQYFGPGTRLTVT.

This clonotype was found many times. The chain is built from TRBV5-6 and TRBJ2-1, with D uncertain. The CDR3 has 15 residues. Trimming removed 2 bases from V and 6 bases from J, with 15 bases in between. Germline lookup yields CDR1 SGHDT and CDR2 YYEEEE. The CDR3 sequence: CASSFGTRLINEQFF. The DNA of the CDR3 is TGTGCCAGCAGCTTCGGAACCCGGTTGATCAATGAGCAGTTCTTC.

Regarding this clonotype: A clone one base away is much larger, so this may be a read error. The V gene is TRBV5-1, the J gene TRBJ2-1; 8 positions agree with TRBD1. Germline V gives CDR1 SGHRS, CDR2 YFSETQ. With V trimmed by 3 bases and J by 5 bases, 1 base remained unmatched. The CDR3 has 13 amino acids. The CDR3 DNA sequence: TGCGCCAGCAGCTGGGGACAGGACAATGAGCAGTTCTTC. The encoded protein is CASSWGQDNEQFF.

V gene TRBV6-1 combines with J gene TRBJ2-1; 12 positions agree with TRBD2. The CDR3 runs to 15 residues. V lost 6 bases to trimming and J lost 3 bases; unmatched junction nucleotides: 3. The germline V gene encodes CDR1 MNHNS and CDR2 SASEGT. CDR3: CASRTSGGLYNEQFF. The CDR3 DNA follows: TGTGCCAGCAGGACTAGCGGGGGACTCTACAATGAGCAGTTCTTC.

This clonotype was seen at least ten times. At one end, the junction sequence differs from germline, possibly due to a read error. The rearrangement uses TRBV28 and TRBJ2-2; D is possibly TRBD1 (6 bases). In germline, CDR1 is MDHEN, CDR2 SYDVKM. This CDR3 is built from 15 residues. Written as DNA, the CDR3 is TGTGCCAGCAATTTAGGGGGTGTTACCACCGGGGAGCTGTTTTTT. This translates into CASNLGGVTTGELFF.

The CDR3, as DNA: TGTGCCAGCAGCGCCCCCGGTACACAAGAGACCCAGTACTTC. Protein: CASSAPGTQETQYF. J is TRBJ2-5 and V is TRBV9; unclear D gene. This CDR3 region has 14 residues. Germline CDR1 reads SGDLS; CDR2 reads YYNGEE. Trimming left V 3 bases short and J 2 bases short, with 11 bases between.

V usage is TRBV30 and J usage is TRBJ2-5; D call uncertain. Germline V gene lookup returns CDR1 GTSNPN and CDR2 SVGIG (reference sequence). The length of the CDR3 is 13 residues. Trimming shortened V by 2 bases and J by 2 bases, and 9 bases separated the two germline ends. The CDR3 loop reads CAWSWRNQETQYF. In nucleotides, the CDR3 is TGTGCCTGGAGTTGGAGAAATCAAGAGACCCAGTACTTC.

CDR3 sequence: CSARTDYYNEQFF. DNA for the CDR3: TGCAGTGCTAGAACAGACTACTACAATGAGCAGTTCTTC. The chain combines TRBV20-1 with TRBJ2-1, with D possibly TRBD2 on 5 matching bases. Trimming left V 2 bases short and J 3 bases short, with 8 bases between. Germline V gene sequence: CDR1 DFQATT, CDR2 SNEGSKA (reference sequence). The CDR3 loop spans 13 amino acids.

This clonotype turned up a few times. The V and J genes are TRBV9 and TRBJ1-1; 7 bases agree with TRBD1. With V trimmed by 0 bases and J by 1 base, 9 bases remained unmatched. The germline V gene encodes CDR1 SGDLS and CDR2 YYNGEE. The CDR3 has 17 residues. Here the CDR3 reads CASSVGLSGGSNTEAFF. In nucleotides, the CDR3 is TGTGCCAGCAGCGTAGGTCTGTCAGGGGGTTCGAACACTGAAGCTTTCTTT.